This T cell receptor beta chain was found in a study of beta chain features in type 1 diabetes. Study-level points and caveats: Insertions were fewer and deletions more numerous at VDJ junctions in type 1 diabetes patients. People with Type 1 diabetes carried modestly yet significantly shorter TCRB CDR3s in all four CD4+ subsets.

The sequenced template was cDNA made from the entire isolated RNA. Libraries were prepared by immunoSEQ multiplex PCR; TCRdb keeps only in-frame clonotypes and omits some of them. The sample records hundreds of thousands of clones, more than 12% being singletons. Of note for this clone: Its specificity is unknown.

Researchers reported sorting CD4+ naive, central memory, regulatory and stem cell-like memory cells via CD45RO/CCR7/CD25/CD127/CD95/CD27. This CDR3 has 16 residues. V lost 3 bases and J 8 bases, leaving 22 bases between the germline ends. Looked up from germline, CDR1 is MNHEY and CDR2 is SVGAGI. This TCR was sampled from a man between 18 and 35 years old with type 1 diabetes. The sequenced sample consisted of naive CD4+ T cells from blood. This chain connects TRBV6-5 to TRBJ1-2; tentatively, D is TRBD1 (5 bases). CDR3 loop: CASSYTPWASREGYTF. The CDR3 nucleotides read TGTGCCAGCAGTTATACCCCTTGGGCCTCCAGGGAGGGCTACACCTTC.